These 32 T cell receptor beta chains came from one sample sequenced in a study of siplizumab effects on memory and regulatory T cells (dated by TCRdb to between 2019 and 2020). Libraries were built with the immunoSEQ multiplex PCR assay. In TCRdb, the immuneACCESS table is reduced to in-frame sequences with V and J assigned. These tables do not hold every clone; where another copy was compared, an unresolved V gene accounts for under half, and the others remain unexplained. The sample records 50,000 to 55,000 clones, over 90% of which are singletons. Of the sample, over 15% falls within the top ten clones. The material sequenced was CD8+ T cells sorted from blood. Every receptor here comes from a human donor in good health.

The chain joins TRBV28 to TRBJ2-7, with unresolved D. The germline V and J ends were trimmed by 5 bases and 5 bases, with 16 bases remaining between them. This CDR3 contains 14 residues. Germline V gives CDR1 MDHEN, CDR2 SYDVKM. The CDR3 protein is CASSTTTGLDEQYF. In DNA, the CDR3 is TGTGCCAGCAGTACAACAACCGGCTTGGACGAGCAGTACTTC.

The gene calls are TRBV18 and TRBJ1-1; D is ambiguous. Germline V lookup: CDR1 KGHSH, CDR2 LQKENI. This CDR3 has 13 amino acids. Trimming removed 3 bases at V and 5 bases at J, with 10 bases between. The CDR3 loop reads CASSPPRWTEAFF. The CDR3 DNA reads as TGTGCCAGCTCACCCCCTCGGTGGACTGAAGCTTTCTTT.

This chain joins TRBV6-1 and TRBJ2-7, with TRBD2 identical over 8 bases. The CDR3 totals 16 residues. V shed 2 bases, J shed 2 bases, and the junction held 8 bases outside the gene matches. Germline lookup yields CDR1 MNHNS and CDR2 SASEGT. CDR3 protein: CASSEIYSGITYEQYF. The CDR3 DNA sequence: TGTGCCAGCAGTGAAATTTATAGCGGGATCACCTACGAGCAGTACTTC.

V usage is TRBV2 and J usage is TRBJ2-7; D gene ambiguous. Trimming stripped 3 bases from V and 3 bases from J, with 12 bases between. The CDR3 runs 14 residues. The germline CDR1 and CDR2 sequences are SNHLY and FYNNEI. CDR3 amino acids: CASSEGRGYYEQYF. Here the CDR3 DNA reads TGTGCCAGCAGTGAGGGCAGAGGATACTACGAGCAGTACTTC.

This clone was seen once. The genes are TRBV7-9 and TRBJ2-1; 7 bases line up with TRBD2. The CDR3 loop spans 15 amino acids. Germline CDR1 is SEHNR and CDR2 is FQNEAQ (reference sequence). With 1 base clipped from V and 4 bases from J, the junction kept 4 bases outside the gene matches. The CDR3 is CASSLGGLYYNEQFF. CDR3 sequence (DNA): TGTGCCAGCAGCTTAGGGGGACTATATTACAATGAGCAGTTCTTC. Filled out from reference TRBV7-9 and TRBJ2-1, the complete variable domain reads DTGVSQNPRHKITKRGQNVTFRCDPISEHNRLYWYRQTLGQGPEFLTYFQNEAQLEKSRLLSDRFSAERPKGSFSTLEIQRTEQGDSAMYLCASSLGGLYYNEQFFGPGTRLTVL.

CDR3: CASSPPGGTSGSQGHTDTQYF. The CDR3, as DNA: TGCGCCAGCAGCCCACCCGGTGGGACTAGCGGGAGTCAGGGCCACACAGATACGCAGTATTTT. The chain joins TRBV4-1 to TRBJ2-3; 14 bases line up with TRBD2. The junction had 17 bases not matched to a gene; V was cut back by 4 bases and J by 2 bases. Germline CDR1 is MGHRA and CDR2 is YSYEKL. This CDR3 comprises 21 residues.

The chain couples TRBV18 to TRBJ2-3; 13 positions match TRBD2. Germline CDR1 reads KGHSH; CDR2 reads LQKENI. The CDR3 contains 15 residues. J gave up 6 bases and V 1 base, and 1 base lay outside the gene matches. The CDR3, as DNA: TGTGCCAGCTCACCACGGACTAGCGGGAGCGATACGCAGTATTTT. Translated: CASSPRTSGSDTQYF.

This chain connects TRBV6-5 to TRBJ1-1; D is unclear. V lost 6 bases and J lost 4, with 12 bases in between. There are 13 residues in the CDR3. Germline CDR1 is MNHEY and CDR2 is SVGAGI. The CDR3 here is CASRFAEGTEAFF. As DNA, the CDR3 is TGTGCCAGCAGGTTCGCAGAGGGCACTGAAGCTTTCTTT.

This sequence joins TRBV6-5 and TRBJ2-1; D possibly corresponds to TRBD1 (6 bases). Trimming shortened V by 10 bases and J by 7 bases, and 20 bases separated the two germline ends. The CDR3 is 14 amino acids. In germline, CDR1 is MNHEY, CDR2 SVGAGI. CDR3: CATREQGENNEQFF. CDR3 DNA: TGTGCCACCCGGGAACAGGGAGAAAATAATGAGCAGTTCTTC.

The gene calls are TRBV27 and TRBJ1-1; 12 bases are shared with TRBD1. Germline CDR1 MNHEY, CDR2 SMNVEV (reference sequence). CDR3 length equals 17 residues. Germline trimming cut 2 bases from V and 3 bases from J; bases unmatched to any gene: 7. The CDR3 nucleotides read TGTGCCAGCAGTTTAACCACCGGGACAGGGGGCCACACTGAAGCTTTCTTT. Translating it yields CASSLTTGTGGHTEAFF.

This chain joins TRBV4-2 and TRBJ2-7; perhaps TRBD2 as D (7 bases). The V gene's germline CDR1 is LGHNA and CDR2 YNFKEQ. CDR3 length: 16 residues. Trimming shortened V by 2 bases and J by 5 bases, and 19 bases separated the two germline ends. The CDR3, as DNA: TGTGCCAGCAGCCAATTCAGCGGGACACCCGGAGACGAGCAGTACTTC. It yields the protein CASSQFSGTPGDEQYF.

Turning to this clone: Germline is not matched at one junction end, which may reflect a read error. The genes are TRBV10-3 and TRBJ2-7, with TRBD2 matching 11 bases. The CDR3 spans 18 residues. CDR1 is ENHRY and CDR2 is SYGVKD in the germline V gene. The CDR3 region is CASSGSGAETSGRYEQYF. In nucleotides, the CDR3 is TGTGCCAGCAGTGGGAGTGGAGCTGAAACTAGCGGGAGATACGAGCAGTACTTC.

This chain connects TRBV30 to TRBJ1-5, with 9 bases identical to TRBD1. The CDR3 runs to 15 residues. The V segment lost 0 bases and the J segment 4 bases; nucleotides outside the gene matches: 4. In germline, CDR1 is GTSNPN, CDR2 SVGIG (reference sequence). The CDR3 region has the DNA TGTGCCTGGAGTGTACGAGGACAGGGGAATCAGCCCCAGCATTTT. This encodes CAWSVRGQGNQPQHF. Full variable domain (rest looked up from reference TRBV30 and TRBJ1-5): SQTIHQWPATLVQPVGSPLSLECTVEGTSNPNLYWYRQAAGRGLQLLFYSVGIGQISSEVPQNLSASRPQDRQFILSSKKLLLSDSGFYLCAWSVRGQGNQPQHFGDGTRLSIL.

The chain couples TRBV25-1 to TRBJ2-7; the D is unclear. The germline V and J ends were trimmed by 4 bases and 2 bases, with 12 bases remaining between them. Germline values: CDR1 MGHDK, CDR2 SYGVNS. The CDR3 loop spans 14 amino acids. The CDR3 protein is CASSVGRATYEQYF. CDR3 coding DNA: TGTGCCAGCAGTGTTGGACGAGCGACCTACGAGCAGTACTTC.

CDR3 nucleotide sequence: TGTGCCACAGGTCAGTACAATGAGCAGTTCTTC. Translated: CATGQYNEQFF. The J gene is TRBJ2-1, the V gene TRBV15; the D is unclear. This CDR3 comprises 11 residues. Trimming took 9 bases from V and 4 from J, leaving 7 bases between them. Germline values: CDR1 LNHNV, CDR2 YYDKDF (reference sequence).

This chain uses TRBV5-4 with TRBJ2-2, with D unresolved. The CDR3 is made up of 16 amino acids. V was trimmed by 2 bases and J by 6 bases, leaving 17 bases between them. Looked up from germline, CDR1 is SGHNT and CDR2 is YYREEE (reference sequence). This CDR3 reads CASSFKLLSGPGELFF. For the CDR3, the DNA is TGTGCCAGCAGCTTCAAGTTATTATCCGGCCCCGGGGAGCTGTTTTTT. Variable domain in full (rest from reference TRBV5-4 and TRBJ2-2): ETGVTQSPTHLIKTRGQQVTLRCSSQSGHNTVSWYQQALGQGPQFIFQYYREEENGRGNFPPRFSGLQFPNYSSELNVNALELDDSALYLCASSFKLLSGPGELFFGEGSRLTVL.

This clone was observed a few times. The chain joins TRBV4-2 to TRBJ2-6; 7 bases match TRBD1. V lost 1 base, J lost 0 bases, and 6 bases stayed unmatched. Germline-derived CDR1 and CDR2 are LGHNA and YNFKEQ. This CDR3 has 18 amino acids. The chain's CDR3 is CASSQGWTGTSGANVLTF. The DNA of the CDR3 is TGTGCCAGCAGCCAAGGGTGGACAGGAACCTCTGGGGCCAACGTCCTGACTTTC.

The chain couples TRBV4-1 to TRBJ2-1, with D uncertain. CDR1 is MGHRA, CDR2 YSYEKL, per germline. The germline V and J ends were trimmed by 4 bases and 6 bases, with 13 bases remaining between them. The CDR3 consists of 14 residues. The CDR3 is CASSLRRFINEQFF. CDR3 nucleotides: TGCGCCAGCAGCCTGAGGCGGTTCATCAATGAGCAGTTCTTC.

The chain is built from TRBV30 and TRBJ1-3; no firm D call. In germline, CDR1 is GTSNPN, CDR2 SVGIG (reference sequence). The CDR3 is 13 amino acids. V lost 0 bases and J lost 3, with 6 bases in between. The CDR3 sequence is CAWSVVLGNTIYF. CDR3 DNA sequence: TGTGCCTGGAGTGTAGTACTTGGAAACACCATATATTTT. The entire variable domain, with the rest obtained from reference TRBV30 and TRBJ1-3, is as follows: SQTIHQWPATLVQPVGSPLSLECTVEGTSNPNLYWYRQAAGRGLQLLFYSVGIGQISSEVPQNLSASRPQDRQFILSSKKLLLSDSGFYLCAWSVVLGNTIYFGEGSWLTVV.

The chain is built from TRBV19 and TRBJ2-7; D is unresolved. Trimming left V 3 bases short and J 0 bases short, with 6 bases between. The CDR3 length is 13 residues. Germline lookup yields CDR1 LNHDA and CDR2 SQIVND (reference sequence). The chain's CDR3 is CASSMGLSYEQYF. The CDR3 DNA reads as TGTGCCAGTAGTATGGGCCTCTCCTACGAGCAGTACTTC.

The chain combines TRBV19 with TRBJ1-1; D perhaps matches TRBD1 (5 bases). This CDR3 spans 11 amino acids. Germline values: CDR1 LNHDA, CDR2 SQIVND (reference sequence). Trimming removed 10 bases at V and 4 bases at J, with 10 bases between. Written as DNA, the CDR3 is TGTGCCACTAGGGGTACCACTGAAGCTTTCTTT. Translated, it gives CATRGTTEAFF.

V usage is TRBV7-9 and J usage is TRBJ1-2; D might be TRBD1 (5 bases). Deletions cut 2 bases from V and 7 bases from J, with 17 bases between. Germline CDR1 is SEHNR and CDR2 is FQNEAQ (reference sequence). This CDR3 contains 15 residues. CDR3 in amino acids: CASSLPIGTVGGYTF. The DNA of the CDR3 is TGTGCCAGCAGCTTACCAATCGGGACGGTGGGTGGCTACACCTTC.

The rearrangement uses TRBV9 and TRBJ1-1; D perhaps matches TRBD1 (6 bases). The CDR3 contains 14 residues. Germline CDR1 and CDR2: SGDLS and YYNGEE. Trimming took off 3 bases at V and 1 base at J, with 10 bases between the two ends. This CDR3 reads CASSATGPNTEAFF. The CDR3 DNA follows: TGTGCCAGCAGCGCGACAGGCCCGAACACTGAAGCTTTCTTT.

The CDR3 DNA reads TGCGCCAGCAGTCAGGGCGGGGCATCTACCGGGGAGCTGTTTTTT. Translation: CASSQGGASTGELFF. The V call is TRBV23-1, the J call TRBJ2-2, with D maybe TRBD2 (6 bases). TRBV23-1 is flagged as an ORF with uncertain function. V was clipped by 3 bases and J by 5 bases, with 13 bases between them. This CDR3 region has 15 residues.

The J gene is TRBJ2-7, the V gene TRBV5-1, with D unresolved. The V end lost 5 bases, the J end lost 1 base, and 25 bases lay between the germline ends. The CDR3 consists of 18 residues. Germline V lookup: CDR1 SGHRS, CDR2 YFSETQ. The CDR3 here is CASSLFPTLSPISYEQYF. The CDR3 DNA is TGCGCCAGCAGTCTCTTCCCGACCCTGTCACCTATTTCCTACGAGCAGTACTTC.

The rearrangement joins TRBV7-2 to TRBJ2-1; TRBD2 matches at 7 bases. CDR3 length: 18 amino acids. The junction had 18 bases not matched to a gene; V was cut back by 5 bases and J by 5 bases. Germline V gene sequence: CDR1 SGHTA, CDR2 FQGNSA. CDR3 sequence: CASSPHPLREASDNEQFF. The CDR3 bases are TGTGCCAGCAGCCCGCATCCTCTACGGGAGGCCTCTGACAATGAGCAGTTCTTC.

This sequence joins TRBV5-4 and TRBJ2-7; D possibly corresponds to TRBD1 (6 bases). The CDR3 contains 18 residues. Looked up from germline, CDR1 is SGHNT and CDR2 is YYREEE (reference sequence). V was shortened by 5 bases and J by 0 bases, with 24 bases between the two germline ends. The CDR3 region is CASSFLLLDSRSSYEQYF. The CDR3 DNA sequence: TGTGCCAGCAGTTTTCTACTGTTGGACAGCAGGAGCTCCTACGAGCAGTACTTC.

V usage is TRBV9 and J usage is TRBJ2-1, with a possible D match to TRBD2 (6 bases). The germline gives CDR1 SGDLS, CDR2 YYNGEE. The V end lost 2 bases, the J end lost 7 bases, and 13 bases lay between the germline ends. CDR3 size: 14 residues. The CDR3 sequence is CASSVRGSGNEQFF. The CDR3 DNA reads as TGTGCCAGCAGCGTTCGGGGGTCAGGTAATGAGCAGTTCTTC. Full variable domain (outside the CDR3, taken from reference TRBV9 and TRBJ2-1): DSGVTQTPKHLITATGQRVTLRCSPRSGDLSVYWYQQSLDQGLQFLIQYYNGEERAKGNILERFSAQQFPDLHSELNLSSLELGDSALYFCASSVRGSGNEQFFGPGTRLTVL.

This clone was counted once. Compared with germline, one end of the junction differs, possibly owing to a read error. The chain carries TRBV4-1 and TRBJ2-7, with TRBD1 identical over 7 bases. CDR1 MGHRA and CDR2 YSYEKL come from the germline V gene. The CDR3 contains 13 residues. The CDR3 DNA is TGCGCCAGCCGCCAAACAGGGGCTCACGAGCAGTACTTC. Amino acids: CASRQTGAHEQYF.

V is TRBV5-8 and J is TRBJ2-3; 8 positions agree with TRBD1. With 2 bases clipped from V and 4 bases from J, the junction kept 6 bases outside the gene matches. CDR1 is SGHTS, CDR2 YDEGEE, per germline. This CDR3 comprises 15 residues. DNA for the CDR3: TGTGCCAGCAGCTTCCAAGGACAGGGACCAGATACGCAGTATTTT. Encoded protein: CASSFQGQGPDTQYF.

The chain employs TRBV19 and TRBJ2-2; 9 nucleotides line up with TRBD1. CDR1 is LNHDA and CDR2 is SQIVND in the germline V gene (reference sequence). V lost 9 bases to trimming and J lost 3 bases; unmatched junction nucleotides: 11. The CDR3 runs to 16 residues. The CDR3: CASSRPRTGDTGELFF. CDR3 bases: TGTGCCAGCTCCCGTCCTCGGACAGGGGACACCGGGGAGCTGTTTTTT.

This clone was picked up one time. The chain employs TRBV19 and TRBJ2-2; D gene ambiguous. V gave up 2 bases and J gave up 7 bases, with 8 bases separating them. This CDR3 region has 13 residues. CDR1 and CDR2 from the germline V gene are LNHDA and SQIVND (reference sequence). The CDR3 here is CASSISPLGELFF. For the CDR3, the DNA is TGTGCCAGTAGTATATCCCCCCTCGGGGAGCTGTTTTTT.